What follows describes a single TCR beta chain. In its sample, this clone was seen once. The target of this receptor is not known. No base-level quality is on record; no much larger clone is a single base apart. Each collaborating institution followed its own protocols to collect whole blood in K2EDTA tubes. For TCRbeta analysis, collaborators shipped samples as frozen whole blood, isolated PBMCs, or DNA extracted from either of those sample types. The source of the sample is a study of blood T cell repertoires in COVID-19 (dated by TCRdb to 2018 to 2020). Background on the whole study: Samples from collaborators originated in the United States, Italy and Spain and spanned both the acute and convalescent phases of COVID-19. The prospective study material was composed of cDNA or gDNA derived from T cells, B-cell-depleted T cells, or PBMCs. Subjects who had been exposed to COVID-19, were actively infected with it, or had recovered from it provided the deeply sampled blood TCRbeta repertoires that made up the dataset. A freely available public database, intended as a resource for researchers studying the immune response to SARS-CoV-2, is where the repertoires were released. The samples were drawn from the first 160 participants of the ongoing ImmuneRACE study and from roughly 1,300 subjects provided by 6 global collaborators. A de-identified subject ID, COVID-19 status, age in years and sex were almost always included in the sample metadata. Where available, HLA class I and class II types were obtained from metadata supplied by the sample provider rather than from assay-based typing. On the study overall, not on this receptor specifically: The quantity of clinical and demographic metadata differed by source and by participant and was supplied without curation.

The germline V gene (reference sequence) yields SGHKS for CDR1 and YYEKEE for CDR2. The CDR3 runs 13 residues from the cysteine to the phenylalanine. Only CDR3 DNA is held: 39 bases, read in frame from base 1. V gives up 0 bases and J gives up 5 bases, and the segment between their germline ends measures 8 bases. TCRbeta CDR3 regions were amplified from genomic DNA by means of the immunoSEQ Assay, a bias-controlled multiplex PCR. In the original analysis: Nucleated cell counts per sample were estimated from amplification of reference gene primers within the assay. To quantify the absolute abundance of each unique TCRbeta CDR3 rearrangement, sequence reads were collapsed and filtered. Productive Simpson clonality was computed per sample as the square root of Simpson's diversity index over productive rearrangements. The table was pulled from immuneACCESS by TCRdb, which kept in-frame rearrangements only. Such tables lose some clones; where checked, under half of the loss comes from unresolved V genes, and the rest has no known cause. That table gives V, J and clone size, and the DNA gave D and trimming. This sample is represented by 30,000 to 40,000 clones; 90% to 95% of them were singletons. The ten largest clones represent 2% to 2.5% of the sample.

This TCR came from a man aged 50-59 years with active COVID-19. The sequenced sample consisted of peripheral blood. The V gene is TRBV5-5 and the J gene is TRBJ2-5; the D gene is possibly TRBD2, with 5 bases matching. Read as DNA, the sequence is TGTGCCAGCAGCTTGGGAGGGTGGGAGACCCAGTACTTC. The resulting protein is CASSLGGWETQYF.